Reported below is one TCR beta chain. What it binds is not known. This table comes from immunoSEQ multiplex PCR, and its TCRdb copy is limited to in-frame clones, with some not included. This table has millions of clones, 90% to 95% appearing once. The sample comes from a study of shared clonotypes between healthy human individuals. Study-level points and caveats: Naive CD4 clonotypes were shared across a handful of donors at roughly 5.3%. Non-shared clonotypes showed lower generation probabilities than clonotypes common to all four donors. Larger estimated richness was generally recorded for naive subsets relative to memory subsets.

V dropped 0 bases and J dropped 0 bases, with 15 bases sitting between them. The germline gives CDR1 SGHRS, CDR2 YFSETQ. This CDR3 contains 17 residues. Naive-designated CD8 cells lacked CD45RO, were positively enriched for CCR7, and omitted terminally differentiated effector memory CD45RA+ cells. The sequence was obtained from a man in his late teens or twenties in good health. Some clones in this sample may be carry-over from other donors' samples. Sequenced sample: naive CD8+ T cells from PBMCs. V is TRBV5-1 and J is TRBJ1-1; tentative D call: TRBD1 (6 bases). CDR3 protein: CASSLAFRGAMNTEAFF. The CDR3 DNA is TGCGCCAGCAGCTTGGCATTTCGGGGGGCCATGAACACTGAAGCTTTCTTT. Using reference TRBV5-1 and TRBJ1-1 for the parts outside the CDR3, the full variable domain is KAGVTQTPRYLIKTRGQQVTLSCSPISGHRSVSWYQQTPGQGLQFLFEYFSETQRNKGNFPGRFSGRQFSNSRSEMNVSTLELGDSALYLCASSLAFRGAMNTEAFFGQGTRLTVV.